This TCR beta chain was documented in a study of T cell responses to AZD1222 COVID-19 vaccine. Study-wide points: Females outnumbered males among donors, who were mostly white British; clonal diversity was possibly underestimated.

Points on this clone: No antigen is known for it.

This CDR3 has 14 amino acids. CDR1 and CDR2 (germline): MNHEY, SVGEGT. Trimming removed 5 bases from V and 10 bases from J; junction bases left unmatched: 8. The table came from immunoSEQ multiplex PCR; TCRdb's copy has only in-frame clones and leaves some out. Here the sample spans over 150,000 clones, roughly 92% being singletons. Sequences were derived from peripheral blood, sampled on day 0 of AZD1222 vaccination. The chain couples TRBV6-2 or TRBV6-3 to TRBJ1-6; TRBD1 matches at 7 bases. The sequence was collected from an adult in good health. CDR3 sequence (DNA): TGTGCCAGCAGTGAGACAGGGAGAAGATCACCCCTCCACTTT. As protein: CASSETGRRSPLHF.